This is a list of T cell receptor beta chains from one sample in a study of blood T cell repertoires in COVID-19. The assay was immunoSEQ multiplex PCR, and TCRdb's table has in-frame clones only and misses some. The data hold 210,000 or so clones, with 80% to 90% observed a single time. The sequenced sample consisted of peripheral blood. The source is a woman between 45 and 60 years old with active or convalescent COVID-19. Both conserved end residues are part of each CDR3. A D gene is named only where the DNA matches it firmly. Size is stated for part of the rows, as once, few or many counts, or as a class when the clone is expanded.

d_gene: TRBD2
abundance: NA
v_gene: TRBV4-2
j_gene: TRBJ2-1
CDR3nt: TGTGCCAGCAGCCAGACTCTAGCGGGGGGATACAATGAGCAGTTCTTC
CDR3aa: CASSQTLAGGYNEQFF

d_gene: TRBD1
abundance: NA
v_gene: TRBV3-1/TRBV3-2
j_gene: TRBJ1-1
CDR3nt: TGTGCCAGCAGCGGACAGGTAATAATGAACACTGAAGCTTTCTTT
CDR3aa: CASSGQVIMNTEAFF

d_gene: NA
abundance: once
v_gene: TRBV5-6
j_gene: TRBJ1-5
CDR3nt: TGTGCCAGCAGCTCTCGGGGGGATCAGCCCCAGCATTTT
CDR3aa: CASSSRGDQPQHF

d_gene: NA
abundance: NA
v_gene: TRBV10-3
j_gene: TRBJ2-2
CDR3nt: TGTGCCATTGGACCGGGACAGAACACCGGGGAGCTGTTTTTT
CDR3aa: CAIGPGQNTGELFF

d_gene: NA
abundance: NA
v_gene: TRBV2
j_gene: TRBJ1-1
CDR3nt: TGTGCCAGCAGGGAGTTACTGAACACTGAAGCTTTCTTT
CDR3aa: CASRELLNTEAFF

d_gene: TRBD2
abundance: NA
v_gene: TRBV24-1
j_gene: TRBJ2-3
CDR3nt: TGTGCCACCAGTCCGGGACTAGCGGGAGGGTTCAAGGGCACAGATACGCAGTATTTT
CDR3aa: CATSPGLAGGFKGTDTQYF

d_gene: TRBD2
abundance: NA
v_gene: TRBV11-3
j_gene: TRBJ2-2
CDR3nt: TGTGCCAGCAGTCGTTCCGGGACTAGCGGCGGGGAGCTGTTTTTT
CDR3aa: CASSRSGTSGGELFF

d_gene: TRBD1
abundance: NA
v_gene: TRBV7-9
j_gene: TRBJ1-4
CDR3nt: TGTGCCAGCAGCTTAGGACAGGGGGCGAGGGAAAAACTGTTTTTT
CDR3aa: CASSLGQGAREKLFF

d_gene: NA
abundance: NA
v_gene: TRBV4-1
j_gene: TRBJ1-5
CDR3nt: TGCGCCAGCAGCCAACCTCCGGGAACCCTAGGTCAGCCCCAGCATTTT
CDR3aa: CASSQPPGTLGQPQHF

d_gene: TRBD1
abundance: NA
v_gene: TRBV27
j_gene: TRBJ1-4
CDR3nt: TGTGCCAGCAGTTTCCACAGGGGGTTGGATGAAAAACTGTTTTTT
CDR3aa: CASSFHRGLDEKLFF

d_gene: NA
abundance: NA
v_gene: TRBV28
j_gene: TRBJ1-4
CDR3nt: TGTGCCAGCAGACGACAGGCAGCAACTAATGAAAAACTGTTTTTT
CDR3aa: CASRRQAATNEKLFF

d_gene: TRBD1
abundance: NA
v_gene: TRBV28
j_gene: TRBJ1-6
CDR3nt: TGTGCCAGCAGGCCGGACAGGGGAGGATCACCCCTCCACTTT
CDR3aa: CASRPDRGGSPLHF

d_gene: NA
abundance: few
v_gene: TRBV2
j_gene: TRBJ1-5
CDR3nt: TGTGCCAGCAGTGGGGCCCCCAATCAGCCCCAGCATTTT
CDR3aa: CASSGAPNQPQHF

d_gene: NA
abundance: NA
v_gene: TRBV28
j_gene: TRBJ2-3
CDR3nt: TGTGCCAGCAGCCGACCGACAGGTACCACAGATACGCAGTATTTT
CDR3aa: CASSRPTGTTDTQYF

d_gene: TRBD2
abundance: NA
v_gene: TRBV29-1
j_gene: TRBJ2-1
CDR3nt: TGCAGCGTGAGCCCGTCACTAGCGGGAGGAAGAAATGAGCAGTTCTTC
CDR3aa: CSVSPSLAGGRNEQFF

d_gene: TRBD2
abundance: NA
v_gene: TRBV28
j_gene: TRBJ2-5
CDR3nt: TGTGCCAGCAGTATTACACGGGAGGGCCAGTACTTC
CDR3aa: CASSITREGQYF

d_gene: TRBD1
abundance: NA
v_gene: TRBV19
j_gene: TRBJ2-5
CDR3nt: TGTGCCAGTAGTATAGAGAGGACAGGGCCACAAGAGACCCAGTACTTC
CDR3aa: CASSIERTGPQETQYF

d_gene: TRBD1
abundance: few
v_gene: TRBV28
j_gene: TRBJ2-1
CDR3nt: TGTGCCAGCACCAACAGGGGACCCTACAATGAGCAGTTCTTC
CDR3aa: CASTNRGPYNEQFF

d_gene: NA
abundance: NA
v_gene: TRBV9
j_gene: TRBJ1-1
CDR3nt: TGTGCCAGCAGCCGACAGCTTGGCACTGAAGCTTTCTTT
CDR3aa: CASSRQLGTEAFF

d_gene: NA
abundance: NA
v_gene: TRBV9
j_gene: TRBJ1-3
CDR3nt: TGTGCCAGCAGCGTAGGAGTGAACTCTGGAAACACCATATATTTT
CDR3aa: CASSVGVNSGNTIYF

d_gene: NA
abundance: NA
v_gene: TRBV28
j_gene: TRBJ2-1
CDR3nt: TGTGCCAGCAGTTTTTGGCAGGGGGGAGGTGAGCAGTTCTTC
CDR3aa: CASSFWQGGGEQFF

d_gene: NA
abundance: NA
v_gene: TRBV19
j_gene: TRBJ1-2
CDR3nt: TGTGCCAGTAGTTCCCCGTGGCGGGGGAGATCCTCCGACTATGGCTACACCTTC
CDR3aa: CASSSPWRGRSSDYGYTF

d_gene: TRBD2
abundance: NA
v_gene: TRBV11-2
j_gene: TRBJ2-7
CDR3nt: TGTGCCAGCAGCCGTACTAGCGCTGACGAGCAGTACTTC
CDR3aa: CASSRTSADEQYF

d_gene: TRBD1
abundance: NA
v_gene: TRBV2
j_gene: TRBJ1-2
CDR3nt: TGTGCCAGCAGCGAACTGACAGGGGACTATGGCTACACCTTC
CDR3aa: CASSELTGDYGYTF

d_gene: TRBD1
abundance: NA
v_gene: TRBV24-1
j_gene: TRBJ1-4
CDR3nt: TGTGCCACCAGTGACCCCAGAGGGGGCTCTGAAAAACTGTTTTTT
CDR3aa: CATSDPRGGSEKLFF

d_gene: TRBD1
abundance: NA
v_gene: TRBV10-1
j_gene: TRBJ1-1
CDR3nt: TGCGCCAGCAGCCGTACAGGGGGCACTGAAGCTTTCTTT
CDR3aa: CASSRTGGTEAFF

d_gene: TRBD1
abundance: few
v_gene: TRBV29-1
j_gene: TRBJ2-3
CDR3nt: TGCAGCGTTGATGATAGGTCAGGGGGCCCCACAGATACGCAGTATTTT
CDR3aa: CSVDDRSGGPTDTQYF

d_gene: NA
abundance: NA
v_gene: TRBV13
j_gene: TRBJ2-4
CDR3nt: TGTGCCAGCAGCCGCACGGGATCTAACATTCAGTACTTC
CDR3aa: CASSRTGSNIQYF

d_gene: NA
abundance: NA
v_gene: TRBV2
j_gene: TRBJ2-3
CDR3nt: TGTGCCAGCCTCGCGGGTACCACAGATACGCAGTATTTT
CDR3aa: CASLAGTTDTQYF

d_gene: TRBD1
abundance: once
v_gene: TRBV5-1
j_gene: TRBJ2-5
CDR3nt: TGCGCCAGCTCCAAACAGGGGATCGGGGAGACCCAGTACTTC
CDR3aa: CASSKQGIGETQYF

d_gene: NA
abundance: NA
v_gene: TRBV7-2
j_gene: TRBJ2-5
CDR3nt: TGTGCCTGCGCGGCCCTCTCTCCGGGGGGCGGGGAGACCCAGTACTTC
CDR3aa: CACAALSPGGGETQYF

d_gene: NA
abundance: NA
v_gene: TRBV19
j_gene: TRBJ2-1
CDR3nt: TGTGCCAGTAGTATAGCGCCTATATTCTACAATGAGCAGTTCTTC
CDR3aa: CASSIAPIFYNEQFF

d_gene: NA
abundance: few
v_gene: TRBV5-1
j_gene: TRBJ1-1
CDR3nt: TGCGCCAGCAGCCCTACTATTACAAACTCGAACACTGAAGCTTTCTTT
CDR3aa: CASSPTITNSNTEAFF

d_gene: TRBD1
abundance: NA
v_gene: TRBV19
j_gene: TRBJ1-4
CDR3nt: TGTGCCAGTAGCCCACAGGGGCCGGGTAATGAAAAACTGTTTTTT
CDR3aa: CASSPQGPGNEKLFF

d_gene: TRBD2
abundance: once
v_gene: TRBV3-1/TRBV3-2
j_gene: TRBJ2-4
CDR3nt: TGTGCCAGCAGCCCCTTTAGCGGGAGTGTGGGAAACATTCAGTACTTC
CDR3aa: CASSPFSGSVGNIQYF

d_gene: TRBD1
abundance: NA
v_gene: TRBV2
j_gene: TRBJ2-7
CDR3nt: TGTGCCAGCAGGGGTAGGACAGGGGGCGCGTCTTACGAGCAGTACTTC
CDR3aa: CASRGRTGGASYEQYF

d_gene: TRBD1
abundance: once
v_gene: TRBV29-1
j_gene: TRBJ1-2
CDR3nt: TGCAGCGTTCATGCACAGGGGAAGGGTAACTATGGCTACACCTTC
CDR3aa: CSVHAQGKGNYGYTF

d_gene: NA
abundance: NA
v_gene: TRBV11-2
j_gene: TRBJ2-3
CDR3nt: TGTGCCAGCAGCCTCGACATGGGAGATACGCAGTATTTT
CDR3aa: CASSLDMGDTQYF

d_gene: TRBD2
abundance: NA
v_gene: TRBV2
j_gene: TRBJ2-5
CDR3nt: TGTGCCAGCAGAGGGCTAGCGGGGGATGAGACCCAGTACTTC
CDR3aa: CASRGLAGDETQYF

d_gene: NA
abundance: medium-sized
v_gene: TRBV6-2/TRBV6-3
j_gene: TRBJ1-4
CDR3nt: TGTGCCAGCAGTTCCCAGGGTGAAACTAATGAAAAACTGTTTTTT
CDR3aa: CASSSQGETNEKLFF

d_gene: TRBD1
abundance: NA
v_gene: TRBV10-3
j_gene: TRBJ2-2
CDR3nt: TGTGCCATCAGCGGGGGACAGGGCGGGGAGCTGTTTTTT
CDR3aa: CAISGGQGGELFF

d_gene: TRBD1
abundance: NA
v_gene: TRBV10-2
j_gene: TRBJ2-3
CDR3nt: TGCGCCAGCAACCCGGGACAGGGTGTTACAGATACGCAGTATTTT
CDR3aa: CASNPGQGVTDTQYF

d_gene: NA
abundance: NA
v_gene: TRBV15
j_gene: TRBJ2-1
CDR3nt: TGTGCCACCAGCAGAAAGGTTGGGGGCGGGTCTTACAATGAGCAGTTCTTC
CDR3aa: CATSRKVGGGSYNEQFF

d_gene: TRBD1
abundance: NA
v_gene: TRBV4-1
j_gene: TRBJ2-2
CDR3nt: TGCGCCAGCAGCTTTGCGGGACAGGGAAGGACCGGGGAGCTGTTTTTT
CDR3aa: CASSFAGQGRTGELFF

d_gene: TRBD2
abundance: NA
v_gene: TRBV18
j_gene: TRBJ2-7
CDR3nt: TGTGCCAGCTCACTGACTAGCGGGGGTTCCTACGAGCAGTACTTC
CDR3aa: CASSLTSGGSYEQYF

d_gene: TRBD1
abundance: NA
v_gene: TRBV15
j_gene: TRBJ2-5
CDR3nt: TGTGCCACCAGCAGTTTCGGGACAGGTAATGCGGAGACCCAGTACTTC
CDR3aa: CATSSFGTGNAETQYF

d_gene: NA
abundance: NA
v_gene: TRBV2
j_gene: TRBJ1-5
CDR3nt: TGTGCCAGCAGGAAAGGGGACAATCAGCCCCAGCATTTT
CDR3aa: CASRKGDNQPQHF

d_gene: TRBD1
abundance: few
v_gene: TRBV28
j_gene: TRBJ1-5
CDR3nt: TGTGCCACCAGGACAGGGGGAGGGACCGTCAGTCCCCAGCATTTT
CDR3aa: CATRTGGGTVSPQHF

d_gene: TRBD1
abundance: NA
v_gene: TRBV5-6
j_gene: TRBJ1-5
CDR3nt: TGTGCCAGCAGCTTGAGGACAGGGAGTCAGCCCCAGCATTTT
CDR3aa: CASSLRTGSQPQHF

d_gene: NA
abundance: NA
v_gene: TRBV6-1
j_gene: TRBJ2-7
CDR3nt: TGTGCCAGCAGTGACCCGGCGGGGACCTACGAGCAGTACTTC
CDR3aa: CASSDPAGTYEQYF

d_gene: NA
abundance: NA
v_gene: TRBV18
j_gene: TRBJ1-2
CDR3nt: TGTGCCAGCTCACCAATGGCGGATAGTAACTATGGCTACACCTTC
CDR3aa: CASSPMADSNYGYTF

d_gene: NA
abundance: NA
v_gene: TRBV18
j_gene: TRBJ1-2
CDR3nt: TGTGCCAGCTCACCCGACAGTCCCTATGGCTACACCTTC
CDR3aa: CASSPDSPYGYTF

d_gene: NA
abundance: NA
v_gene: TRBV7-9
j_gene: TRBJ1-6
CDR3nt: TGTGCCAGCAGCTTCTGGACAGCACTTAATTCACCCCTCCACTTT
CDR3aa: CASSFWTALNSPLHF

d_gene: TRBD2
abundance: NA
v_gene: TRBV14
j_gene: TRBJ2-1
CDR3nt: TGTGCCAGCAGCAGATTAGCGGGAGTCTCCTACAATGAGCAGTTCTTC
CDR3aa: CASSRLAGVSYNEQFF

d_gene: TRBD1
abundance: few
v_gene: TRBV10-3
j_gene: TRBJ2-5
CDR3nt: TGTGCCATCAGAGAACGGACAGGAGGAGATCAAGAGACCCAGTACTTC
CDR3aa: CAIRERTGGDQETQYF

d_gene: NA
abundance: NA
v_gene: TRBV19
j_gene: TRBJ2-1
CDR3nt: TGTGCCAGTAGTATAGCCCCAGATCACTCCTACAATGAGCAGTTCTTC
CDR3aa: CASSIAPDHSYNEQFF